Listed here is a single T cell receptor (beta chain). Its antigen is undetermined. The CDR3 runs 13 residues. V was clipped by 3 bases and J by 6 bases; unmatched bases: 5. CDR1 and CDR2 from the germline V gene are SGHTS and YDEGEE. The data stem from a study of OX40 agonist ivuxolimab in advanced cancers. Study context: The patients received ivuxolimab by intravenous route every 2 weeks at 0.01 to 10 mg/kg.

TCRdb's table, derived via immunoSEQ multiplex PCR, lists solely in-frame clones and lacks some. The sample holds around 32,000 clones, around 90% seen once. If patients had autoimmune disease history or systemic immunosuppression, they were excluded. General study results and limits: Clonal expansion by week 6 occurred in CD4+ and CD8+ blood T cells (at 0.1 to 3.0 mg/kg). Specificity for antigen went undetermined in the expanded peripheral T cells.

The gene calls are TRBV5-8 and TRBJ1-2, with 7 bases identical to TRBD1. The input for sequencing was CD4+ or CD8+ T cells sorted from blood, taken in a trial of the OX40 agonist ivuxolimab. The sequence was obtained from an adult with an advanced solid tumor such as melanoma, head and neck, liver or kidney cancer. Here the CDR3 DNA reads TGTGCCAGCAGCTGGACAGGATTCGATGGCTACACCTTC. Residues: CASSWTGFDGYTF.